This T cell receptor (beta chain) appears in the sequencing data of a study of blood T cells in healthy people across ages. The overall study: Template switching picked up about one barcoded beta molecule for each two T cells. General observations from the study: CMV infection status of these donors was not known. Diversity estimated from one million T cells was considered an underestimate.

PCR was performed a second time for roughly 7 to 11 cycles using a sample-barcoded 5' primer and a J-beta primer mix. TCRdb reprocessed the 5' RACE reads via MiXCR and lists one record per CDR3 protein. The table shows about 1,600,000 distinct CDR3 sequences, with approximately 38% occurring only once. The CDR3 sequence is 14 residues long. Germline V gene data show CDR1 as MNHEY and CDR2 as SVGAGI. Trimming stripped 7 bases from V and 0 bases from J, with 12 bases between. This clonotype was picked up many times. The antigen is undetermined. They isolated at least 6 million PBMCs from each sample. The sequencing input was blood. The receptor's source is a woman aged 18-29 years in good health. The rearrangement joins TRBV6-5 to TRBJ1-1, with a weak D call TRBD1 (6 bases). CDR3 in amino acids: CASNTGQLNTEAFF. DNA of the CDR3: TGTGCCAGCAACACGGGACAATTGAACACTGAAGCTTTCTTT.